These 22 T cell receptor beta chains share one sample of origin, sequenced in a study of shared clonotypes between healthy human individuals. Sequencing used immunoSEQ multiplex PCR; TCRdb keeps in-frame clones, though not all of them. Of around 940,000 clones in the sample, approximately 80% were seen once. The sample was memory CD4+ T cells sorted from blood. Sample subset: CD45RA-negative fraction. The receptor source for this set is a man between 18 and 35 years old in good health.

The CDR3 loop reads CASSLVSKNTEAFF. As DNA, the CDR3 is TGTGCCAGCAGCTTAGTGTCAAAGAACACTGAAGCTTTCTTT. This chain connects TRBV7-2 to TRBJ1-1; no definite D call. The CDR3 has 14 amino acids. V gave up 1 base and J gave up 1 base, with 7 bases separating them. Germline lookup yields CDR1 SGHTA and CDR2 FQGNSA. Using reference TRBV7-2 and TRBJ1-1 for the parts outside the CDR3, the full variable domain is GAGVSQSPSNKVTEKGKDVELRCDPISGHTALYWYRQSLGQGLEFLIYFQGNSAPDKSGLPSDRFSAERTGGSVSTLTIQRTQQEDSAVYLCASSLVSKNTEAFFGQGTRLTVV.

As regards this clone: A much bigger clone sits one base away, suggesting this may be a read error. Additional DNA sequences in this sample encode the identical CDR3. The chain carries TRBV5-1 and TRBJ2-7, with D unresolved. The CDR3 is 11 amino acids. Germline V gene lookup returns CDR1 SGHRS and CDR2 YFSETQ. V was cut by 3 bases and J by 4 bases, with 5 bases left in between. The CDR3 loop is CASSSSYEQYF. Here the CDR3 DNA reads TGCGCCAGCAGCTCATCTTACGAGCAGTACTTC.

A word on this clone: Distinct nucleotide sequences in the sample also encode this CDR3. The chain couples TRBV4-1 to TRBJ2-7; 11 bases map to TRBD1. CDR3 length: 14 amino acids. With 6 bases clipped from V and 4 bases from J, the junction kept 5 bases outside the gene matches. CDR1 and CDR2 (germline): MGHRA, YSYEKL. The CDR3 loop is CASSLGQGAYEQYF. CDR3 DNA: TGCGCCAGCAGTTTAGGACAGGGGGCTTACGAGCAGTACTTC.

This clone was seen just once. The V and J genes are TRBV6-5 and TRBJ2-5; 7 bases align to TRBD2. Trimming at V came to 5 bases and at J to 3 bases, leaving 6 bases not matched to a gene. From germline, CDR1 is MNHEY and CDR2 SVGAGI. CDR3 length: 14 amino acids. CDR3 DNA: TGTGCCAGCAGTCCACCGGGACTAAAAGAGACCCAGTACTTC. This sequence encodes CASSPPGLKETQYF.

Comment on this clone: Other DNA sequences from this sample encode an identical CDR3 as well. The chain has TRBV5-1 and TRBJ2-1; D not certain. V dropped 0 bases and J dropped 6 bases, with 7 bases sitting between them. The CDR3 runs 13 residues. Germline CDR1 is SGHRS and CDR2 is YFSETQ. CDR3 sequence (DNA): TGCGCCAGCAGCTTGGGGGGAATCAATGAGCAGTTCTTC. This sequence encodes CASSLGGINEQFF.

This clone occurred once. The chain is built from TRBV5-6 and TRBJ2-5; 10 bases are shared with TRBD2. The CDR3 length is 16 residues. Germline CDR1 reads SGHDT; CDR2 reads YYEEEE. The V segment lost 0 bases and the J segment 5 bases; nucleotides outside the gene matches: 7. CDR3 in DNA: TGTGCCAGCAGCTTGGCGAGCGGGAGGGCCCAGGAGACCCAGTACTTC. Its protein is CASSLASGRAQETQYF.

This chain connects TRBV10-1 to TRBJ2-1, with 12 positions matching TRBD1. J was trimmed by 8 bases and V by 6 bases; bases with no gene match: 11. Per germline, CDR1 WNHNN and CDR2 SYGVQD (reference sequence). The CDR3 runs to 16 residues. The CDR3 sequence is CASSQAGTGGLDEQFF. CDR3 bases: TGCGCCAGCAGCCAAGCCGGGACAGGGGGCCTCGATGAGCAGTTCTTC.

The rearrangement joins TRBV7-9 to TRBJ2-7, with 9 bases that match TRBD1. Germline loops: CDR1 SEHNR, CDR2 FQNEAQ (reference sequence). This CDR3 comprises 13 residues. V was pared by 8 bases and J by 6 bases, with 8 bases of the junction left unmatched. CDR3 region: CASAGTGPTEQYF. The CDR3 nucleotides are TGTGCCAGCGCGGGGACAGGGCCGACCGAGCAGTACTTC.

The chain carries TRBV6-5 and TRBJ2-3, with D perhaps assigned TRBD1 or TRBD2 (5 bases each). The length of the CDR3 is 13 residues. Germline-derived CDR1 and CDR2 are MNHEY and SVGAGI. The germline V and J ends were trimmed by 4 bases and 9 bases, with 14 bases remaining between them. CDR3 protein: CASSSPGLRTQYF. The CDR3 bases are TGTGCCAGCAGTTCCCCGGGGCTGAGGACGCAGTATTTT.

This clone was seen only once. The genes are TRBV10-2 and TRBJ2-2; D is undetermined. The CDR3 runs to 15 residues. With 7 bases removed from V and 0 bases from J, the gap between germline ends came to 12 bases. Germline loops: CDR1 WSHSY, CDR2 SAAADI. The CDR3 spells CASKAWLANTGELFF. The CDR3 coding sequence is TGCGCCAGCAAGGCTTGGCTAGCGAACACCGGGGAGCTGTTTTTT.

The chain combines TRBV7-2 with TRBJ1-2; D uncertain. This CDR3 comprises 12 residues. V shed 4 bases and J shed 7 bases, with 10 bases lying between them. CDR1 and CDR2 (germline): SGHTA, FQGNSA. The CDR3 is CASSYDNIGYTF. As DNA, the CDR3 is TGTGCCAGCAGCTACGACAATATTGGCTACACCTTC.

The V call is TRBV6-5, the J call TRBJ2-1; either TRBD1 or TRBD2 may fit D (5 bases each). Germline V lookup: CDR1 MNHEY, CDR2 SVGAGI. V lost 2 bases, J lost 2 bases, and 13 bases lay in between. There are 16 residues in the CDR3. The CDR3 reads CASSYQARDAYNEQFF. CDR3 nucleotide sequence: TGTGCCAGCAGTTACCAAGCTAGGGACGCCTACAATGAGCAGTTCTTC.

Of note for this clone: A much larger clone lies a single base off, so this may be a read error. This sample also contains other DNA sequences that code for the same CDR3. The V call is TRBV7-9, the J call TRBJ1-5; D gene unclear. This CDR3 is built from 13 residues. Trimming took off 2 bases at V and 1 base at J, with 3 bases between the two ends. CDR1 is SEHNR and CDR2 is FQNEAQ in the germline V gene (reference sequence). The CDR3 region has the DNA TGTGCCAGCAGCTTAACCAGCAATCAGCCCCAGCATTTT. Translated, it gives CASSLTSNQPQHF.

The CDR3 here is CASSVRDSYNEQFF. For the CDR3, the DNA is TGTGCCAGCAGCGTCCGGGACAGTTACAATGAGCAGTTCTTC. V gene TRBV6-1 combines with J gene TRBJ2-1, with 7 bases fitting TRBD1. The germline V gene has CDR1 MNHNS and CDR2 SASEGT. The CDR3 spans 14 residues. Trimming removed 6 bases from V and 4 bases from J; junction bases left unmatched: 6.

The chain employs TRBV6-1 and TRBJ2-3, with TRBD2 matching over 14 bases. This CDR3 is built from 17 residues. V shed 4 bases and J 2 bases; nucleotides not matched to a gene: 5. Germline V gene lookup returns CDR1 MNHNS and CDR2 SASEGT. The CDR3 loop reads CASSAAGLAGATDTQYF. In DNA form, the CDR3 reads TGTGCCAGCAGTGCCGCGGGACTAGCGGGAGCCACAGATACGCAGTATTTT.

The V and J genes are TRBV18 and TRBJ2-7, with 11 positions matching TRBD2. The CDR3 loop spans 15 amino acids. V was clipped by 2 bases and J by 5 bases; unmatched bases: 5. Per germline, CDR1 KGHSH and CDR2 LQKENI. The CDR3 spells CASSPTVLAGDEQYF. Written as DNA, the CDR3 is TGTGCCAGCTCACCAACGGTACTAGCGGGAGACGAGCAGTACTTC.

The chain couples TRBV4-3 to TRBJ1-2; the D gene is possibly TRBD1 (6 bases). Trimming left V 0 bases short and J 0 bases short, with 8 bases between. Germline V lookup: CDR1 LGHNA, CDR2 YSLEER. The CDR3 has 15 residues. CDR3 bases: TGCGCCAGCAGCCAAGAGACAGGAGCTAACTATGGCTACACCTTC. Translating gives CASSQETGANYGYTF.

This clone was counted once. V and J are TRBV2 and TRBJ2-1, with 16 bases identical to TRBD2. There are 17 residues in the CDR3. V lost 5 bases, J lost 8 bases, and 9 bases stayed unmatched. Germline lookup yields CDR1 SNHLY and CDR2 FYNNEI. DNA for the CDR3: TGTGCCAGCAGTAGCAGAATGGGACTAGCGGGAGGGCATGAGCAGTTCTTC. This gives the protein CASSSRMGLAGGHEQFF.

CDR3 coding DNA: TGCAGTGCTCAGGACCTCTACGAGCAGTACTTC. Translation gives CSAQDLYEQYF. V and J are TRBV20-1 and TRBJ2-7; no clear D. This CDR3 has 11 amino acids. The V end was cut by 5 bases, the J end by 3 bases, with 8 bases between. CDR1 DFQATT and CDR2 SNEGSKA come from the germline V gene (reference sequence).

The chain links TRBV15 to TRBJ2-7, with 9 bases that match TRBD1. The length of the CDR3 is 18 residues. The trim removed 5 bases at V and 1 base at J, leaving 15 bases unmatched. From germline, CDR1 is LNHNV and CDR2 YYDKDF (reference sequence). This chain's CDR3 is CATSLDRDRVGFSYEQYF. CDR3 DNA sequence: TGTGCCACCAGCCTTGACCGGGACAGGGTCGGTTTTTCCTACGAGCAGTACTTC.

The rearrangement links TRBV19 to TRBJ2-3; tentatively, D is TRBD1 (5 bases). Germline lookup yields CDR1 LNHDA and CDR2 SQIVND (reference sequence). V was trimmed by 7 bases and J by 1 base, leaving 9 bases between them. The CDR3 length is 13 residues. The CDR3 DNA reads as TGTGCCAGTAAGAAAGGGGGCACAGATACGCAGTATTTT. Protein sequence: CASKKGGTDTQYF.

This chain connects TRBV11-2 to TRBJ1-1, with D uncertain. The V and J ends lost 5 bases and 10 bases respectively, with 11 bases between them. This CDR3 has 11 residues. In germline, CDR1 is SGHAT, CDR2 FQNNGV. CDR3 residues: CASSPQNIAFF. The CDR3 DNA reads as TGTGCCAGCAGCCCTCAAAACATAGCTTTCTTT.